This is a list of T cell receptor beta chains from one sample in a study of T cells after yellow fever vaccination. TCRdb ran MiXCR on the 5' RACE reads and lists one entry per CDR3 protein. The table shows about 210,000 distinct CDR3 sequences, with roughly 6.3% occurring only once. The sample consisted of CD4+ T cells sorted from PBMCs, taken on the day of the yellow fever booster vaccination. The receptors here all came from a man in his thirties or forties who received the YFV17D yellow fever vaccine. CDR3s include the opening cysteine and the closing phenylalanine or tryptophan. The D gene is left open where the match is weak. Only part of the rows carry a size: once, few, many, or a class if the clone is expanded.

J gene,V gene,clone size,D gene,CDR3 DNA,CDR3 protein
TRBJ1-1,TRBV5-5,many,-,TGTGCCAGCAGCTCCCCCACCCGGGACACTGAAGCTTTCTTT,CASSSPTRDTEAFF
TRBJ2-7,TRBV9,few,-,TGTGCCAGCAGTCGGCAACTGGGAGCGAGCGGAAGCTCCTACGAGCAGTACTTC,CASSRQLGASGSSYEQYF
TRBJ1-1,TRBV7-2,many,-,TGTGCCAGCAGCCGAAGGGAGGGTTACACTGAAGCTTTCTTT,CASSRREGYTEAFF
TRBJ1-2,TRBV2,-,-,TGTGCCAGTCGGGACGGCCCTTATGGCTACACCTTC,CASRDGPYGYTF
TRBJ1-5,TRBV4-3,-,-,TGCGCCAGGAGCCAAGATCGGGATCAGCCCCAGCATTTT,CARSQDRDQPQHF
TRBJ2-3,TRBV3-1,few,-,TGTGCCAGCAGCCAAGGGGGCACTTGGGGCGATACGCAGTATTTT,CASSQGGTWGDTQYF
TRBJ2-7,TRBV28,-,-,TGTGCCAGCAGTTTGGGGGAAGGGCTCTCAGAGCAGTACTTC,CASSLGEGLSEQYF
TRBJ2-7,TRBV20-1,many,-,TGCAGTGCTACTGGACCTACCGAGCAGTACTTC,CSATGPTEQYF
TRBJ2-1,TRBV4-3,-,-,TGCGCCAGCAGCCAGATACTGACGAACTTGAATGAGCAGTTCTTC,CASSQILTNLNEQFF
TRBJ2-7,TRBV7-9,few,-,TGTGCCAGCAGCCCGGACACCACCTACGAGCAGTACTTC,CASSPDTTYEQYF
TRBJ1-1,TRBV4-3,many,-,TGCGCCAGCAGCCAGAGCGGTTTTCTCACTGAAGCTTTCTTT,CASSQSGFLTEAFF
TRBJ2-5,TRBV7-8,few,-,TGTGCCAGCAGCTCCGCCAATTTGGGGGGTCAAGAGACCCAGTACTTC,CASSSANLGGQETQYF
TRBJ1-2,TRBV5-1,-,-,TGCGCCAGCAGCACCGGGACAACGAGCTATGGCTACACCTTC,CASSTGTTSYGYTF
TRBJ2-2,TRBV4-3,-,TRBD1,TGCGCCAGCAGCCAAGGTGGACAGGGGGCATACAACACCGGGGAGCTGTTTTTT,CASSQGGQGAYNTGELFF
TRBJ2-3,TRBV10-1,-,TRBD1,TGCGCCAGCAGTGAACGACAGGGTGGAACAGATACGCAGTATTTT,CASSERQGGTDTQYF
TRBJ2-5,TRBV30,-,TRBD2,TGTGCCTGGAGCCCTGGTGGTCTAGCGGAGGCTGGGACCCAGTACTTC,CAWSPGGLAEAGTQYF
TRBJ2-1,TRBV7-9,-,-,TGTGCCAGCAGCTTAGGGGAGTTCTTC,CASSLGEFF
TRBJ2-7,TRBV7-9,-,-,TGTGCCAGCAGCGCCCCCCAAGTGAGCTCCTACGAGCAGTACTTC,CASSAPQVSSYEQYF
TRBJ2-7,TRBV3-1,many,TRBD2,TGTGCCAGCAGCCAAGAAATAAGGGGAGGGGCGCTGCGATTC,CASSQEIRGGALRF
TRBJ1-4,TRBV27,many,-,TGTGCCAGCAGGGCAATAGGGGAAAAACTGTTTTTT,CASRAIGEKLFF
TRBJ2-6,TRBV11-2,few,TRBD1,TGTGCCAGCAGCGCAAGGGACAGGGTCGCCTCCGGGGCCAACGTCCTGACTTTC,CASSARDRVASGANVLTF
TRBJ1-5,TRBV10-3,few,-,TGTGCCATCAGTGAGCGGGGACATCAGCCCCAGCATTTT,CAISERGHQPQHF
TRBJ2-5,TRBV7-9,many,TRBD2,TGTGCCGCGGGGACTAGCGGGATAGGGGAGACCCAGTACTTC,CAAGTSGIGETQYF
TRBJ1-5,TRBV28,-,-,TGTGCCAGCAGTTTTTCGGGCATTGGGCCCCAGCATTTT,CASSFSGIGPQHF
TRBJ2-7,TRBV11-2,many,TRBD2,TGTGCCAGCAGCTTAGAGGGACTAGCGGGTCCTGGCTCCTACGAGCAGTACTTC,CASSLEGLAGPGSYEQYF
TRBJ2-2,TRBV11-2,-,TRBD2,TGTGCCAGCACCGGAACTCTGGGACTAGCGGGCGGAAACACCGGGGAGCTGTTTTTT,CASTGTLGLAGGNTGELFF
TRBJ2-3,TRBV29-1,-,-,TGCAGCGTTGTCGGGGGGCAAGTTGATACGCAGTATTTT,CSVVGGQVDTQYF